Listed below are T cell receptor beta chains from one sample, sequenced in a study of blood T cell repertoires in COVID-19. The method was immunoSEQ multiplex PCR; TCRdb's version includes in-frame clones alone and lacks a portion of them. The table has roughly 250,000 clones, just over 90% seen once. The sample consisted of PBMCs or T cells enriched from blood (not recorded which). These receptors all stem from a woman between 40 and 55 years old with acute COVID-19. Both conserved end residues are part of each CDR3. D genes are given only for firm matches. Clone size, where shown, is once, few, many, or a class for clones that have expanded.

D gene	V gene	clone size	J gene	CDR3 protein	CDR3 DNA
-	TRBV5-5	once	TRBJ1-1	CASSFQGNTEAFF	TGTGCCAGCAGCTTCCAGGGGAACACTGAAGCTTTCTTT
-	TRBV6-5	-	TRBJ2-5	CASSPRTAETQYF	TGTGCCAGCAGTCCCCGGACAGCAGAGACCCAGTACTTC
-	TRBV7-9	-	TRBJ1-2	CASRPGGTTDYGYTF	TGTGCCAGCAGACCCGGGGGGACAACCGACTATGGCTACACCTTC
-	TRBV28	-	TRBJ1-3	CASSILDSISGNTIYF	TGTGCCAGCAGTATCCTGGACAGCATCTCTGGAAACACCATATATTTT
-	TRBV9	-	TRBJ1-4	CASSPGGARVANEKLFF	TGTGCCAGCAGCCCGGGGGGGGCCAGGGTAGCTAATGAAAAACTGTTTTTT
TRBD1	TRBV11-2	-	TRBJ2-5	CASSTGTGGGTQYF	TGTGCCAGCAGCACCGGGACAGGGGGCGGGACCCAGTACTTC
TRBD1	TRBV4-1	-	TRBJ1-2	CASSQGSTGGSAYGYTF	TGCGCCAGCAGCCAAGGATCGACAGGGGGCAGCGCCTATGGCTACACCTTC
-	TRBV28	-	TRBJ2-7	CASSSGDFYEQYF	TGTGCCAGCAGTTCTGGGGACTTCTACGAGCAGTACTTC
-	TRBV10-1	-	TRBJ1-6	CASSGGGAGSRNSPLHF	TGCGCCAGCAGTGGGGGGGGTGCCGGGTCAAGGAATTCACCCCTCCACTTT
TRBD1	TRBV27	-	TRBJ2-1	CASRLRGGTGAYNEQFF	TGTGCCAGCAGATTACGAGGGGGGACAGGGGCCTACAATGAGCAGTTCTTC